Listed here is a single T cell receptor (beta chain). Its antigen is as yet unknown. Germline values: CDR1 MNHEY, CDR2 SVGAGI. With 3 bases clipped from V and 3 bases from J, the junction kept 20 bases outside the gene matches. The CDR3 has 20 amino acids. These data originate in a study of T cell repertoires in cytomegalovirus infection. TCRdb called the reads again in MiXCR, with one record for every CDR3 protein. The sample includes hundreds of thousands of distinct CDR3 sequences, under 40% of them seen just once. This TCR derives from a human donor in good health (CMV status not recorded). Some clones in this sample may be carry-over from other donors' samples. This chain joins TRBV6-5 and TRBJ1-3, with 7 nucleotides matching TRBD1. The sample here was cultured CD8+ T cells from PBMCs, taken from culture after CMV antigen stimulation. The CDR3: CASSYSQGSSIGGFGNTIYF. DNA of the CDR3: TGTGCCAGCAGTTATTCTCAAGGATCCTCGATAGGGGGCTTTGGAAACACCATATATTTT.